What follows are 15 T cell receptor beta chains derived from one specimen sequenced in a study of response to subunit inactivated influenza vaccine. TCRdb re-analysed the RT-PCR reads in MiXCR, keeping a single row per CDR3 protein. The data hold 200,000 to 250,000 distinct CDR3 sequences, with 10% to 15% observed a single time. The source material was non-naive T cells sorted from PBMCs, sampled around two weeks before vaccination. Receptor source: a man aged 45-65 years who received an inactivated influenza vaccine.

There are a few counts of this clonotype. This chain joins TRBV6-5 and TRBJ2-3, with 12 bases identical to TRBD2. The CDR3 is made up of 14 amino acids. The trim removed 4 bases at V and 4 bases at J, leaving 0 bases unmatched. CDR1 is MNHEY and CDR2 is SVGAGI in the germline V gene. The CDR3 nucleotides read TGTGCCAGCAGTTCTAGCGGGAGGGCAGATACGCAGTATTTT. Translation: CASSSSGRADTQYF.

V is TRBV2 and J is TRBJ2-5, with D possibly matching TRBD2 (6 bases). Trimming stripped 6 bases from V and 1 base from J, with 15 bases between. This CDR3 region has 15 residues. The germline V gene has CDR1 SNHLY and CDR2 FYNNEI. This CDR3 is CASRASRGSQETQYF. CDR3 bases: TGTGCCAGCAGGGCCAGCCGGGGGAGCCAAGAGACCCAGTACTTC.

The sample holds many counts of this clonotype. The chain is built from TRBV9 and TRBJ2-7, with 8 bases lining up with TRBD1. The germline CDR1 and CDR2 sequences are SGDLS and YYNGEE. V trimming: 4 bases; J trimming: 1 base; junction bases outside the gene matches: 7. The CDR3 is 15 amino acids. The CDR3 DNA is TGTGCCAGCAGCACCGGACAGGGAAATTCCTACGAGCAGTACTTC. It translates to CASSTGQGNSYEQYF.

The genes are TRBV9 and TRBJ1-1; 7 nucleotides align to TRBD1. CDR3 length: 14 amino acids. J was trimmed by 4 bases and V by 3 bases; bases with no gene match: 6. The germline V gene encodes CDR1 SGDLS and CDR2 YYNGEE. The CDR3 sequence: CASSATGDSTEAFF. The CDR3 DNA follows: TGTGCCAGCAGCGCAACAGGGGATTCCACTGAAGCTTTCTTT.

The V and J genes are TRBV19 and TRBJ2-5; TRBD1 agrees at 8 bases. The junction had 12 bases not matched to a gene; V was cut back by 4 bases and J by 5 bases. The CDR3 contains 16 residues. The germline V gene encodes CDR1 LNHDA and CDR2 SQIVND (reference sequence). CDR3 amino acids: CASSTILGTGAETQYF. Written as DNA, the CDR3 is TGTGCCAGTAGTACCATCTTGGGGACAGGAGCCGAGACCCAGTACTTC.

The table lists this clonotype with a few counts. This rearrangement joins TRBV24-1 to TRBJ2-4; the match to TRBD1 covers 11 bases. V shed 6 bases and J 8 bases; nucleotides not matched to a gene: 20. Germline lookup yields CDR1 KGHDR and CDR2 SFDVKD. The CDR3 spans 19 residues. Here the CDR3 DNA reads TGTGCCACCAGTAACGGGACAGGGGGAAGGGGAACCTCAAGGGACATTCAGTACTTC. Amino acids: CATSNGTGGRGTSRDIQYF.

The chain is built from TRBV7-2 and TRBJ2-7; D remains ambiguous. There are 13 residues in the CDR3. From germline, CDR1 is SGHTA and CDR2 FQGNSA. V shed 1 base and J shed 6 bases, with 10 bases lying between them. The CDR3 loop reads CASSLGQVREQYF. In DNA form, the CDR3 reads TGTGCCAGCAGCTTAGGGCAGGTTCGCGAGCAGTACTTC.

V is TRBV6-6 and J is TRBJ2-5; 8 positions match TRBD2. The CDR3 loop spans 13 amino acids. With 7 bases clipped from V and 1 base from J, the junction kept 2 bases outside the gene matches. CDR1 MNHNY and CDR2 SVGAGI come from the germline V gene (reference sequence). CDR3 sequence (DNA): TGTGCCAGCACCCGGGGGGGCCAAGAGACCCAGTACTTC. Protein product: CASTRGGQETQYF.

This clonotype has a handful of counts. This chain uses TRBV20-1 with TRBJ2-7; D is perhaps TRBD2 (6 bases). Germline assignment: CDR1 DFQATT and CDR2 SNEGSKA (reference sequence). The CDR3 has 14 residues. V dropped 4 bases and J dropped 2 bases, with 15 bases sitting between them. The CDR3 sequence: CSAIEPGLAYEQYF. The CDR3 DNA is TGCAGTGCTATAGAACCGGGACTGGCCTACGAGCAGTACTTC.

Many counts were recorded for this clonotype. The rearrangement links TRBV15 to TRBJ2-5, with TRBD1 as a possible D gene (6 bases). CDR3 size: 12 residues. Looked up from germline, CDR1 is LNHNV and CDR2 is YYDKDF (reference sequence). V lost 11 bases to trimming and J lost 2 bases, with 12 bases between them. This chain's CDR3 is CAASTGQETQYF. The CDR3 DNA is TGTGCCGCGTCGACAGGACAAGAGACCCAGTACTTC.

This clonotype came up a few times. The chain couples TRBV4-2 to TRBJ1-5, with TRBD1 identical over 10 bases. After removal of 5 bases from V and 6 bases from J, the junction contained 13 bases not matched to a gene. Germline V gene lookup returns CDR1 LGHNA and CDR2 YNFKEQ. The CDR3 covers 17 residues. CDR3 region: CASSRTSGQGIAQPQHF. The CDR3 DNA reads TGTGCCAGCAGCAGGACTTCGGGACAGGGGATTGCTCAGCCCCAGCATTTT.

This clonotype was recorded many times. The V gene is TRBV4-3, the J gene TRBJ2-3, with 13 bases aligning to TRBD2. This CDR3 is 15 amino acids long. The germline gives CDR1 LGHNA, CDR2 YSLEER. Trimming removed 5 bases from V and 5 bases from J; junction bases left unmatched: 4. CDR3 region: CASSSRLAGGDTQYF. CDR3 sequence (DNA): TGCGCCAGCAGCTCTAGACTAGCGGGAGGAGATACGCAGTATTTT.

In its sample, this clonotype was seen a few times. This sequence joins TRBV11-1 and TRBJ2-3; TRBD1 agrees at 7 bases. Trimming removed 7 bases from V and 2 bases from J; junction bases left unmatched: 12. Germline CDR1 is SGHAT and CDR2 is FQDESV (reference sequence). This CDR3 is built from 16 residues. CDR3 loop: CASKNPRDSYTDTQYF. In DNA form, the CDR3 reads TGTGCCAGCAAAAACCCGAGGGACAGCTACACAGATACGCAGTATTTT.

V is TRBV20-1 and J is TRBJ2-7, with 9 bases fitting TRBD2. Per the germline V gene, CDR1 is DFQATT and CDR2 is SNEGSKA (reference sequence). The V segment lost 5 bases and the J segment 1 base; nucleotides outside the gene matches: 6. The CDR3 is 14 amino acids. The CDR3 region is CSASSSGTSYEQYF. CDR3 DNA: TGCAGTGCTTCTTCTAGCGGGACTTCCTACGAGCAGTACTTC.

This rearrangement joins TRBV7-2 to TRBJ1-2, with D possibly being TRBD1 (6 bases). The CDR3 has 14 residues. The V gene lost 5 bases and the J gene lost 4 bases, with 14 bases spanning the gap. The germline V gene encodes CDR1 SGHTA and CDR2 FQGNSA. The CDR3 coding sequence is TGTGCCAGCAGCGCCCGGGACACTCTCTATGGCTACACCTTC. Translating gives CASSARDTLYGYTF.